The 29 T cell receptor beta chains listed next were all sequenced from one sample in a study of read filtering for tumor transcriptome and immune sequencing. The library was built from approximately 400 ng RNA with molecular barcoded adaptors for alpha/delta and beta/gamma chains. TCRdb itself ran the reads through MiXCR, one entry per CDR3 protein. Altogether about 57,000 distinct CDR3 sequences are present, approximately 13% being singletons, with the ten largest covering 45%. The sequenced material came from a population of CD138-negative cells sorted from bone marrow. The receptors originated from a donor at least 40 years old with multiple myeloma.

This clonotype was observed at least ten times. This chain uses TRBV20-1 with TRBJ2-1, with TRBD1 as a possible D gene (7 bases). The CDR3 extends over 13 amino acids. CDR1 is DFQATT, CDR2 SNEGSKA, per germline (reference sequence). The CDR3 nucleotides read TGCGCTAACGGCAGGGGGGTACGCAATGAGCAGTTCTTC. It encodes CANGRGVRNEQFF.

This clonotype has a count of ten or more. Here the CDR3 reads CASSFLIRRGREAYEQYF. Here the CDR3 DNA reads TGTGCCAGCAGTTTCCTGATACGCCGGGGACGAGAGGCCTACGAGCAGTACTTC. The V gene is TRBV28, the J gene TRBJ2-7; the D call may be TRBD1 or TRBD2 (5 bases each). Germline CDR1 MDHEN, CDR2 SYDVKM. Trimming stripped 3 bases from V and 2 bases from J, with 23 bases between. This CDR3 is 18 amino acids long.

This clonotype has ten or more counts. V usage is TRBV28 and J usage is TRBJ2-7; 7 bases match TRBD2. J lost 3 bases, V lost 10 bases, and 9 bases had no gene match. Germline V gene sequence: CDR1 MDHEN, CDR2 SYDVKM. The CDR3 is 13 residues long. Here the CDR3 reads CAIGGSGNYEQYF. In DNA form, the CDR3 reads TGTGCCATCGGGGGGAGCGGGAACTACGAGCAGTACTTC.

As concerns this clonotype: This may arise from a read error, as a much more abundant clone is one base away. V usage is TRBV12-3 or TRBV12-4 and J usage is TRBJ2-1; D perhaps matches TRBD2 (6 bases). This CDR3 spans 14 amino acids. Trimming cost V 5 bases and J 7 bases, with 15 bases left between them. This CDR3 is CASSMAAGSNEQFF. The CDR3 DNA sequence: TGTGCCAGCAGTATGGCGGCCGGGAGTAATGAGCAGTTCTTC.

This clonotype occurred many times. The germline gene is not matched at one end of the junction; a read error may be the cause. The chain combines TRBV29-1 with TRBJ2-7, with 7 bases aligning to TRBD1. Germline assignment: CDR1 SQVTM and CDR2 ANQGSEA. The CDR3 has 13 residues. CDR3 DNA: TGCAGTGTTGTCCGACAGGGACGATCCGAGCAGTACTTC. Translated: CSVVRQGRSEQYF.

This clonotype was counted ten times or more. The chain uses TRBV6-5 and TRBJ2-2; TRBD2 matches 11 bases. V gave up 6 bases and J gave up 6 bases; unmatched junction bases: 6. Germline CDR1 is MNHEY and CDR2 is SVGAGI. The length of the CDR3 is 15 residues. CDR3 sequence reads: CASSTLAGDPGELFF. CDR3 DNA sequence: TGTGCCAGCAGCACACTAGCGGGAGATCCCGGGGAGCTGTTTTTT.

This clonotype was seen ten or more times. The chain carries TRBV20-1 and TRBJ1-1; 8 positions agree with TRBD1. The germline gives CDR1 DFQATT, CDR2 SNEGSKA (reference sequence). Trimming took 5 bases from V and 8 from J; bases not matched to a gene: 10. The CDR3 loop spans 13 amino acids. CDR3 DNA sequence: TGCAGTGCTTACCAACCCAACAGGGGGGAAGCTTTCTTT. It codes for CSAYQPNRGEAFF.

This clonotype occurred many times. The CDR3 region has the DNA TGTGCCAGCAGTCCTCAGGGCTGGATCGAAGCTTTCTTT. Translation: CASSPQGWIEAFF. The J gene is TRBJ1-1, the V gene TRBV27; D is possibly TRBD1 (5 bases). V was shortened by 5 bases and J by 8 bases, with 15 bases between the two germline ends. Germline CDR1 and CDR2: MNHEY and SMNVEV (reference sequence). This CDR3 contains 13 residues.

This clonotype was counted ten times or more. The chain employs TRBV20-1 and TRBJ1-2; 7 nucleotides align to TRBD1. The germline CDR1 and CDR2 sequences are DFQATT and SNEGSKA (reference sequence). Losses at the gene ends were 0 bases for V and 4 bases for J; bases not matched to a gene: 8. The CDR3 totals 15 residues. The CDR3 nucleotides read TGCAGTGCTAGAGACTCACAAAGGGACAGCTATGGCTACACCTTC. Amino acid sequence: CSARDSQRDSYGYTF.

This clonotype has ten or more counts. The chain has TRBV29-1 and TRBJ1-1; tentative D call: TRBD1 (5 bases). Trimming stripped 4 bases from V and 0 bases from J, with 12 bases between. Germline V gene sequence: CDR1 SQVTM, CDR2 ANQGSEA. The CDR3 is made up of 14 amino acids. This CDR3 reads CSVGIPGVNTEAFF. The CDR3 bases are TGCAGCGTTGGTATCCCGGGGGTGAACACTGAAGCTTTCTTT.

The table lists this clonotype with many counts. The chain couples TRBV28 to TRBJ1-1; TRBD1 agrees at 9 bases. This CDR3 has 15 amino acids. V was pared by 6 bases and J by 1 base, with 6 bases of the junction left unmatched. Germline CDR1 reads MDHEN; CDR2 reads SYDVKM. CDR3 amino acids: CASRYRGHRNTEAFF. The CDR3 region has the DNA TGTGCCAGCAGGTACAGGGGGCATCGGAACACTGAAGCTTTCTTT.

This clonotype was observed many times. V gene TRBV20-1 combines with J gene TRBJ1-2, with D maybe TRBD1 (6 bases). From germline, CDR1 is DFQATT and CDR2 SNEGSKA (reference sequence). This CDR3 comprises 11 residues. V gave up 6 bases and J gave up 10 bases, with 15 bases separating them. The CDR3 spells CSAGYREDYTF. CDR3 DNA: TGCAGTGCCGGATACAGGGAGGACTACACCTTC.

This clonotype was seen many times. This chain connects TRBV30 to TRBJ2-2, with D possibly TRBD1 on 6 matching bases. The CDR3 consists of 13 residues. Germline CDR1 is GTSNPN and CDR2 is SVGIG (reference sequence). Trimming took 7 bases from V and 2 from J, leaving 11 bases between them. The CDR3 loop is CALPGHNTGELFF. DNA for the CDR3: TGTGCCTTGCCGGGACATAACACCGGGGAGCTGTTTTTT. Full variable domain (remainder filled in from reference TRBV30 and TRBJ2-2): SQTIHQWPATLVQPVGSPLSLECTVEGTSNPNLYWYRQAAGRGLQLLFYSVGIGQISSEVPQNLSASRPQDRQFILSSKKLLLSDSGFYLCALPGHNTGELFFGEGSRLTVL.

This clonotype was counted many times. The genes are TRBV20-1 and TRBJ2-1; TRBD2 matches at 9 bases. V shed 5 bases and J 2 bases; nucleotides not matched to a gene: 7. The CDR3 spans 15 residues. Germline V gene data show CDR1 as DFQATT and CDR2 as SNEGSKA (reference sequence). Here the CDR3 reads CSALLAGLPYNEQFF. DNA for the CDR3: TGCAGTGCTCTTCTAGCGGGGCTACCCTACAATGAGCAGTTCTTC.

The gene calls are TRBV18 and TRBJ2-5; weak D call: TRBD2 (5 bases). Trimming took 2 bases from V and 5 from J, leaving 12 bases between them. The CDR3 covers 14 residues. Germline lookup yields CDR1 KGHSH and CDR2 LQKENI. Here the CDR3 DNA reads TGTGCCAGCTCACCATCGTCAGGCGGGGAGACCCAGTACTTC. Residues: CASSPSSGGETQYF.

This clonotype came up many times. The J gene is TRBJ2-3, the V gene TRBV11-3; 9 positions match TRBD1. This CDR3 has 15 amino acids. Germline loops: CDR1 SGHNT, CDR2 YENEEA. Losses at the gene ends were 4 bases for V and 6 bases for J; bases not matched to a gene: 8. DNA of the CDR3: TGTGCCAGCAGCTCGGACAGGGGAGGATGGGATACGCAGTATTTT. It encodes CASSSDRGGWDTQYF.

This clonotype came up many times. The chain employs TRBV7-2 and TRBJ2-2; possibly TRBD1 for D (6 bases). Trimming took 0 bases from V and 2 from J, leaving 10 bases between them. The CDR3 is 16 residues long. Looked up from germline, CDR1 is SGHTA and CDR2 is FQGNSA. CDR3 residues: CASSLAGTSNTGELFF. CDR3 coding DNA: TGTGCCAGCAGCTTAGCAGGGACAAGCAACACCGGGGAGCTGTTTTTT.

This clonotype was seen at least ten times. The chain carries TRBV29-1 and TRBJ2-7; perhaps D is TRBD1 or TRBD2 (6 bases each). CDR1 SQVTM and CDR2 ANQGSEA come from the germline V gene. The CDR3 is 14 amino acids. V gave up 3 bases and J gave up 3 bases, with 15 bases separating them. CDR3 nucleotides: TGCAGCGTTGAGCTGGCAGGGGAGGTCTACGAGCAGTACTTC. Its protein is CSVELAGEVYEQYF.

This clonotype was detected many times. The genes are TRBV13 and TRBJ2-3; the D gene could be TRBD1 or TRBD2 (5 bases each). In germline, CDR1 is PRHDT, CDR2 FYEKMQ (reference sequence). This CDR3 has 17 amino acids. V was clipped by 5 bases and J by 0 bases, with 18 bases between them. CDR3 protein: CASSPRVGRASTDTQYF. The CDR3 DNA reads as TGTGCCAGCAGCCCCCGCGTGGGGCGGGCAAGCACAGATACGCAGTATTTT. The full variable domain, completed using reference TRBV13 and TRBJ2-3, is AAGVIQSPRHLIKEKRETATLKCYPIPRHDTVYWYQQGPGQDPQFLISFYEKMQSDKGSIPDRFSAQQFSDYHSELNMSSLELGDSALYFCASSPRVGRASTDTQYFGPGTRLTVL.

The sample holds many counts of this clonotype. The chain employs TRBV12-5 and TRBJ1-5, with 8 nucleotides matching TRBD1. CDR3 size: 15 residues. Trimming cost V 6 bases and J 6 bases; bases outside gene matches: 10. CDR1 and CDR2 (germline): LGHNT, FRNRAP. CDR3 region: CASGPSGGSGQPQHF. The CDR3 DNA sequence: TGTGCTAGTGGGCCTTCAGGGGGCTCTGGTCAGCCCCAGCATTTT.

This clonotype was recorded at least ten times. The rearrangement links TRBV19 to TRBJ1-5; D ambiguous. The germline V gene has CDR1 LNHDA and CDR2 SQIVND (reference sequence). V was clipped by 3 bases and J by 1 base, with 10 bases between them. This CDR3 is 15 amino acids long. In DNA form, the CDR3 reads TGTGCCAGTAGTATTTTAGGTGTGAGCAATCAGCCCCAGCATTTT. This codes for CASSILGVSNQPQHF.

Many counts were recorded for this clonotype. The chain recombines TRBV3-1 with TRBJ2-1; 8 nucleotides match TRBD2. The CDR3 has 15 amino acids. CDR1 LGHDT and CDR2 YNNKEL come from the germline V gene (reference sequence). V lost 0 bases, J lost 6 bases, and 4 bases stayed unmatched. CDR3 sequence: CASSQDSAGGNEQFF. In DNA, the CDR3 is TGTGCCAGCAGCCAAGATTCGGCGGGAGGCAATGAGCAGTTCTTC.

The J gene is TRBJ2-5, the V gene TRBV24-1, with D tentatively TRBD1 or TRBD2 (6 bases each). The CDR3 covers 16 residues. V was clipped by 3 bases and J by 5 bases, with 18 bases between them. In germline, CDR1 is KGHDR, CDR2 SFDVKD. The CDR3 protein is CATSDPGTDTGETQYF. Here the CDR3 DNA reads TGTGCCACCAGTGATCCCGGGACTGATACAGGGGAGACCCAGTACTTC.

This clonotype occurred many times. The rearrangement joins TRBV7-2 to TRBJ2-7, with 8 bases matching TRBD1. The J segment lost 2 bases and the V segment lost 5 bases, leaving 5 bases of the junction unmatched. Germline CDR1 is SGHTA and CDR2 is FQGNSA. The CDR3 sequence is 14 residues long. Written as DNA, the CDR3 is TGTGCCAGCAGCCCCGACAGGGGCCCCTACGAGCAGTACTTC. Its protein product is CASSPDRGPYEQYF.

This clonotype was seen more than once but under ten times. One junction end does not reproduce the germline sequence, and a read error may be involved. This chain's CDR3 is CASSQGYRGITDYEQHF. CDR3 DNA: TGCGCCAGCAGCCAAGGCTATCGCGGGATTACGGATTACGAGCAGCACTTC. J is TRBJ2-7 and V is TRBV4-3; D is possibly TRBD2 (6 bases). Germline loops: CDR1 LGHNA, CDR2 YSLEER. This CDR3 has 17 amino acids.

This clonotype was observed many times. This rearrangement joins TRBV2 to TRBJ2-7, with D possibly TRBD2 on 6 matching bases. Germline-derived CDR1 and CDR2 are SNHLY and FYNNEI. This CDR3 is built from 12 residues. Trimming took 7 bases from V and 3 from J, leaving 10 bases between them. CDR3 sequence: CASKEGVYEQYF. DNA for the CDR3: TGTGCCAGCAAGGAGGGTGTCTACGAGCAGTACTTC.

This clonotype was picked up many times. CDR3 sequence: CSVVAGETYNEQFF. DNA of the CDR3: TGCAGCGTTGTAGCGGGAGAGACCTACAATGAGCAGTTCTTC. V gene TRBV29-1 combines with J gene TRBJ2-1; 9 nucleotides align to TRBD2. The germline V gene has CDR1 SQVTM and CDR2 ANQGSEA. This CDR3 spans 14 amino acids. Losses at the gene ends were 4 bases for V and 2 bases for J; bases not matched to a gene: 3.

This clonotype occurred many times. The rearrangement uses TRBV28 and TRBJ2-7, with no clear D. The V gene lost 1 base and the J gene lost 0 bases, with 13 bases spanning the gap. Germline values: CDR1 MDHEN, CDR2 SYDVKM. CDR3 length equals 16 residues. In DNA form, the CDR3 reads TGTGCCAGCAGTTTATCGGGCCCCGGTAACTCCTACGAGCAGTACTTC. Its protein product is CASSLSGPGNSYEQYF.

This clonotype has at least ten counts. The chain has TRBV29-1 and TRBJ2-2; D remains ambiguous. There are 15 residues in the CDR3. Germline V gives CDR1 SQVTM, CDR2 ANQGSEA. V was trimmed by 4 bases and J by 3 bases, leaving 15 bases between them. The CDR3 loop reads CSVGRVGSYTGELFF. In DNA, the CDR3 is TGCAGCGTTGGTAGGGTGGGTTCTTACACCGGGGAGCTGTTTTTT.